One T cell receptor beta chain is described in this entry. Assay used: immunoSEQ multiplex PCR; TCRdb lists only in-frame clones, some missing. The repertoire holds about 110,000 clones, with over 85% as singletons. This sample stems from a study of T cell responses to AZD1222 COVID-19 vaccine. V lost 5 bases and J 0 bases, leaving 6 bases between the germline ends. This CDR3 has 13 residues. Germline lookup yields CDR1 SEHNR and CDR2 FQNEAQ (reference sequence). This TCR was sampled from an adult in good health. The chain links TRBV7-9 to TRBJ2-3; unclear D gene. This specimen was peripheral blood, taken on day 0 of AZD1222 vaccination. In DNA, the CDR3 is TGTGCCAGCAGCGTTGACAGCACAGATACGCAGTATTTT. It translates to CASSVDSTDTQYF.